This T cell receptor (beta chain) was captured in a study of blood T cell repertoires in COVID-19. Overall study: Researchers got acute and convalescent COVID-19 samples from the United States, Italy and Spain. Sample material is recorded as cDNA or gDNA derived from T cells, B-cell-depleted T cells, or PBMCs.

In the authors' methods: Estimation of nucleated cell counts relied on the amplification of reference gene primers. The protocol was immunoSEQ multiplex PCR, while the TCRdb copy is restricted to in-frame clones and leaves out a portion. V, J and clone size reflect that table, while D and trimming were determined from the DNA. This repertoire shows some 20,000 clones, about 90% found once; its top ten account for about 3.9%. The TCR sequence derives from a human donor in a cohort sampled during active COVID-19. The material sequenced was peripheral blood.

The CDR3 nucleotides read TGTGCCAGCTCACCTTTTTCTAGCACAGATACGCAGTATTTT. This translates into CASSPFSSTDTQYF. The chain is built from TRBV18 and TRBJ2-3; no clear D. CDR1 KGHSH and CDR2 LQKENI come from the germline V gene. The CDR3 spans 14 residues. The V end lost 3 bases, the J end lost 0 bases, and 7 bases lay between the germline ends.